Sequencing of this TCR beta chain was carried out in a study of Ad26.COV2.S vaccination and SARS-CoV-2 variants. For the study at large: Ad26.COV2.S, an intramuscular injection, was given once or twice 56 days apart.

V was shortened by 4 bases and J by 3 bases, with 9 bases between the two germline ends. The CDR3 spans 14 residues. Germline assignment: CDR1 SGHNT and CDR2 YENEEA. Using immunoSEQ multiplex PCR, the repertoire was profiled, and TCRdb retains in-frame clones only, with some absent. The sample lists 400,000 to 450,000 clones; about 93% were seen once. As for treatment: around 19 received Ad26.COV2.S at low or high dose, single or two shots; a few received placebo; per-sample allocation not given. The samples were gathered on day 63 after the first injection of vaccine or placebo. This Boston cohort included adults aged 18-55 years.

The sample in question was peripheral blood, obtained in a trial of Ad26.COV2.S vaccine versus placebo. This chain uses TRBV11-3 with TRBJ2-2; unclear D gene. This receptor was taken from a person between 18 and 59 years old who received the Ad26.COV2.S COVID-19 vaccine or a placebo. The CDR3 nucleotides read TGTGCCAGCAGCTCCGGAGCTGACACCGGGGAGCTGTTTTTT. The encoded protein is CASSSGADTGELFF.